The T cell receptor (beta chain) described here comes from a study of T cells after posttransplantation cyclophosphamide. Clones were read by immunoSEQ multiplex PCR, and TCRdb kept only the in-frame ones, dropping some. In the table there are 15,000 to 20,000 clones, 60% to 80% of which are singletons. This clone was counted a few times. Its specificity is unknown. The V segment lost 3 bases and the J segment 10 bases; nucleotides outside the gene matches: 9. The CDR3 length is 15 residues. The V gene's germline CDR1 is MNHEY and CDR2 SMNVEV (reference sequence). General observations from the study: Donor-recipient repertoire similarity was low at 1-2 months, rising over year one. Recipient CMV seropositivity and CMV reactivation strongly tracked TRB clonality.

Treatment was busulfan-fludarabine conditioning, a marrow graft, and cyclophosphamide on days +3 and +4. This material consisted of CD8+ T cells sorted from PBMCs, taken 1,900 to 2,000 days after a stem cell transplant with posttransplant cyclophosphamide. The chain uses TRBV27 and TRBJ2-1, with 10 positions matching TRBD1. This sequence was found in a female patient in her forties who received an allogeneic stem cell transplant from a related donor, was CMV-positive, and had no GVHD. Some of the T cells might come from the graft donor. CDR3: CASSFGTGARGEQFF. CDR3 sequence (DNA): TGTGCCAGCAGTTTTGGGACAGGGGCCCGCGGGGAGCAGTTCTTC.